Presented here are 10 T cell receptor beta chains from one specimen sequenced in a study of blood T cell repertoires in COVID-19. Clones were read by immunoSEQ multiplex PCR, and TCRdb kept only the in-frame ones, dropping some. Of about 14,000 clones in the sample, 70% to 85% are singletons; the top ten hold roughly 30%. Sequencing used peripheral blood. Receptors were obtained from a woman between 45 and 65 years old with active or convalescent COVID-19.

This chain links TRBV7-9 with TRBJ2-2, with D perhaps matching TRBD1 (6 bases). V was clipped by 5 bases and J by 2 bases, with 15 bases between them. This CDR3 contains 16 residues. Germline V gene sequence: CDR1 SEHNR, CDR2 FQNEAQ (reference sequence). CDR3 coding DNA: TGTGCCAGCAGCCATCCCCGGACAGAAAACACCGGGGAGCTGTTTTTT. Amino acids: CASSHPRTENTGELFF.

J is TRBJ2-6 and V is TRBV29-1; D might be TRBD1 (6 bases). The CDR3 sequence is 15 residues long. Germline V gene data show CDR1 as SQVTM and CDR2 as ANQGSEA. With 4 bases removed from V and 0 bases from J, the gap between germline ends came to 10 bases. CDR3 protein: CSVGQVISGANVLTF. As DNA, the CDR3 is TGCAGCGTTGGACAGGTTATCTCTGGGGCCAACGTCCTGACTTTC.

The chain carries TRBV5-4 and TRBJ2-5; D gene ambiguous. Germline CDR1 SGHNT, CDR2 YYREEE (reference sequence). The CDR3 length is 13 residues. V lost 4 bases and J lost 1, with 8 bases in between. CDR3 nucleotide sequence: TGTGCCAGCAGCCTAGGTACCCAAGAGACCCAGTACTTC. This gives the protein CASSLGTQETQYF.

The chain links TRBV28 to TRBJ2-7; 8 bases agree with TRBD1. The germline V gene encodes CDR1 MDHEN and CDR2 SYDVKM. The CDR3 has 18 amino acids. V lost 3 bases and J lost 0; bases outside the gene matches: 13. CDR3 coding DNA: TGTGCCAGCAGTTTCCCCCGAGCAGGACAGGGTTTCTCCTACGAGCAGTACTTC. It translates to CASSFPRAGQGFSYEQYF.

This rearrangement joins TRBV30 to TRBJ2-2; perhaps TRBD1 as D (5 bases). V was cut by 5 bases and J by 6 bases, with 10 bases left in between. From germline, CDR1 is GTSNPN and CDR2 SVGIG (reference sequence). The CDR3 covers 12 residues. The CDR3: CAWDSGPGELFF. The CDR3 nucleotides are TGTGCCTGGGACTCAGGGCCCGGGGAGCTGTTTTTT.

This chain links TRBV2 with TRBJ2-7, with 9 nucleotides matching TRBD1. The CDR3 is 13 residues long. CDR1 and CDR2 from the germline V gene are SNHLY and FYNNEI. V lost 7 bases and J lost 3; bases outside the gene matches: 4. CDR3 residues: CASTRDRDYEQYF. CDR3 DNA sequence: TGTGCCAGCACCCGGGACAGGGACTACGAGCAGTACTTC.

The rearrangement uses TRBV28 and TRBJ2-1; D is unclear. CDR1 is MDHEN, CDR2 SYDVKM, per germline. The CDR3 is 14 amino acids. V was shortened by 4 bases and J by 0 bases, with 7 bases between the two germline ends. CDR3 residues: CASSSVPSYNEQFF. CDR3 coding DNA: TGTGCCAGCAGTTCCGTCCCCTCCTACAATGAGCAGTTCTTC.

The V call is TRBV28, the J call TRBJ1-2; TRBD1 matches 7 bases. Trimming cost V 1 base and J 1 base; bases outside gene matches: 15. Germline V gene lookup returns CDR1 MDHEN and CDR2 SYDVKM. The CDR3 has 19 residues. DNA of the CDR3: TGTGCCAGCAGTTTATATTCCGGGACAGCAATACAAGATAACTATGGCTACACCTTC. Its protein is CASSLYSGTAIQDNYGYTF.

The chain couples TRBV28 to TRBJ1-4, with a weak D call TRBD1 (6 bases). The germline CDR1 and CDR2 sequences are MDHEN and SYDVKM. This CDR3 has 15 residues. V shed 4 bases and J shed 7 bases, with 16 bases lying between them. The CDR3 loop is CASSSGQGSSEKLFF. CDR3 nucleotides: TGTGCCAGCAGTTCCGGTCAGGGGTCGAGTGAAAAACTGTTTTTT.

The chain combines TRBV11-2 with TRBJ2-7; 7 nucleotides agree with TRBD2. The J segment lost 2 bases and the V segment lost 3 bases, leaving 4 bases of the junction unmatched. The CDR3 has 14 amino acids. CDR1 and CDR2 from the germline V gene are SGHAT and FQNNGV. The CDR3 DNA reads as TGTGCCAGCAGCTTTTCTCGGGGGGCCTACGAGCAGTACTTC. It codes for CASSFSRGAYEQYF.